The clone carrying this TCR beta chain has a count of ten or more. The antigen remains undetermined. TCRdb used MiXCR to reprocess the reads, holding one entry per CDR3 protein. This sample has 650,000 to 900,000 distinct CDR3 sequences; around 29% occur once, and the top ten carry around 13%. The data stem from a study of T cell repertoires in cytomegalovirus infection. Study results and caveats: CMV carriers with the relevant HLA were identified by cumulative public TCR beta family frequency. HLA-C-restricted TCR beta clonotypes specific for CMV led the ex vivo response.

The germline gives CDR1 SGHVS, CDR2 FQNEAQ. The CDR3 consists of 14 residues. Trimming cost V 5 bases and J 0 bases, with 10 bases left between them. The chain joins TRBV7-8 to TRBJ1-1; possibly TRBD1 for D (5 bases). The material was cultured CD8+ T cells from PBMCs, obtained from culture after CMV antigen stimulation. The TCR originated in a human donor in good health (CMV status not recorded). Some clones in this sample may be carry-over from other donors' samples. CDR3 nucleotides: TGTGCCAGCAGCCCCGGGGGTATGAACACTGAAGCTTTCTTT. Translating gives CASSPGGMNTEAFF.